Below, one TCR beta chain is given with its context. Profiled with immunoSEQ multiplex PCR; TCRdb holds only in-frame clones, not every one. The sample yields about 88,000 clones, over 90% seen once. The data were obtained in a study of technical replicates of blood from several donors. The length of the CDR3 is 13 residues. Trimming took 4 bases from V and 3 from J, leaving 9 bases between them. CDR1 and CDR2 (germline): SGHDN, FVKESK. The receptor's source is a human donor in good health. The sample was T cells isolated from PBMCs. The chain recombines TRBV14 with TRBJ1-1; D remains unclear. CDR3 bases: TGTGCCAGCAGCCCAAGCGCGTACACTGAAGCTTTCTTT. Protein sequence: CASSPSAYTEAFF.